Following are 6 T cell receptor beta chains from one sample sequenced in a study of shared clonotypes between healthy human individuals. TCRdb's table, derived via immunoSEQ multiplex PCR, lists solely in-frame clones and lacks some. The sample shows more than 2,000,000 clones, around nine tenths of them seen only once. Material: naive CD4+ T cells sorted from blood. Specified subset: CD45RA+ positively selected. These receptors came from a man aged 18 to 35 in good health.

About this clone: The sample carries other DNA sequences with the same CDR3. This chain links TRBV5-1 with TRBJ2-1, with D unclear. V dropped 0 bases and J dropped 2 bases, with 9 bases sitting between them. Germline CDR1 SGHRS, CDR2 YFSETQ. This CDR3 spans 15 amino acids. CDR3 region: CASSLGGVAYNEQFF. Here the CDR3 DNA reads TGCGCCAGCAGCTTGGGCGGAGTAGCCTACAATGAGCAGTTCTTC.

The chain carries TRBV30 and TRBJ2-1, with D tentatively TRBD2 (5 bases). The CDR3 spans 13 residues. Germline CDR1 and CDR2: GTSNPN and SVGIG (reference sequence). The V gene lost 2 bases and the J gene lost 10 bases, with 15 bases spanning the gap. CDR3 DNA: TGTGCCTGGAGTAGTACGGGATGGAGGGAGCAGTTCTTC. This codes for CAWSSTGWREQFF.

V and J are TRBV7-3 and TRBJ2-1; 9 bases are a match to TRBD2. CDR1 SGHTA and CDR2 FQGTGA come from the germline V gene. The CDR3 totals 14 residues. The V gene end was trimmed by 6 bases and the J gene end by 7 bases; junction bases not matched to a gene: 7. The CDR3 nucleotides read TGTGCCAGCAGGATTAGCGGGGGAGGGAATGAGCAGTTCTTC. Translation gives CASRISGGGNEQFF.

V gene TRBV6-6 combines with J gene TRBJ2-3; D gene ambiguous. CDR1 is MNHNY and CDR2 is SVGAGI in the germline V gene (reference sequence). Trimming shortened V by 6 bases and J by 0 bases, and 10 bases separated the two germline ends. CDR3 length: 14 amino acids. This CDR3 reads CASSQSSSTDTQYF. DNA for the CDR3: TGTGCCAGCAGCCAAAGCTCTAGCACAGATACGCAGTATTTT.

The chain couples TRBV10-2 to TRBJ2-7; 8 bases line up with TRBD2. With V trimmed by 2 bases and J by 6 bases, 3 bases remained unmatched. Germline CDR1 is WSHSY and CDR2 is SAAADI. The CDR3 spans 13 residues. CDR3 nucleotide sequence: TGCGCCAGCAGTGAGCAGCGGGAGATCGAGCAGTACTTC. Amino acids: CASSEQREIEQYF.

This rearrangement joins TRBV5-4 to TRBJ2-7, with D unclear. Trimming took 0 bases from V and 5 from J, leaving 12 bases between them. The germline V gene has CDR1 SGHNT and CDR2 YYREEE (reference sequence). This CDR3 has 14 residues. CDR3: CASSLANMGNEQYF. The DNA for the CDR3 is TGTGCCAGCAGCTTGGCGAATATGGGTAACGAGCAGTACTTC.